This entry lists 10 T cell receptor beta chains sequenced from one sample in a study of cytomegalovirus exposure and HLA in healthy donors. It was with 60 Vbeta and 13 Jbeta primers that the PCR ran. TCRdb's table, derived via immunoSEQ multiplex PCR, lists solely in-frame clones and lacks some. The sample records 150,000 to 180,000 clones, about 83% being singletons. The specimen sequenced was PBMCs. Every receptor here comes from a woman aged 40-49 years in good health and CMV-seronegative.

The V and J genes are TRBV5-1 and TRBJ2-3; D unclear. This CDR3 comprises 13 residues. Germline V gives CDR1 SGHRS, CDR2 YFSETQ. V lost 4 bases, J lost 1 base, and 7 bases lay in between. CDR3 in amino acids: CASSKGGTDTQYF. The CDR3 nucleotides read TGCGCCAGCAGCAAAGGAGGCACAGATACGCAGTATTTT.

This clone was picked up a small number of times. This chain connects TRBV4-2 to TRBJ1-5, with D possibly being TRBD1 (6 bases). The CDR3 covers 14 residues. Trimming took off 0 bases at V and 6 bases at J, with 9 bases between the two ends. Germline V gives CDR1 LGHNA, CDR2 YNFKEQ. The CDR3 loop is CASSQDRGIQPQHF. The CDR3 bases are TGTGCCAGCAGCCAAGATAGGGGGATTCAGCCCCAGCATTTT.

V gene TRBV7-9 combines with J gene TRBJ1-4, with 7 bases identical to TRBD1. The CDR3 runs to 14 residues. The V and J ends lost 7 bases and 7 bases, in that order; junction bases with no gene match: 9. The V gene's germline CDR1 is SEHNR and CDR2 FQNEAQ (reference sequence). The DNA for the CDR3 is TGTGCCAGCACCGTACAGGGGCATGCTGAAAAACTGTTTTTT. This sequence encodes CASTVQGHAEKLFF.

V and J are TRBV11-3 and TRBJ2-1; TRBD2 agrees at 11 bases. Germline trimming cut 4 bases from V and 10 bases from J; bases unmatched to any gene: 12. The CDR3 covers 16 residues. Germline V gene data show CDR1 as SGHNT and CDR2 as YENEEA. In DNA, the CDR3 is TGTGCCAGCAGCTCTAGGGTGAGGACTAGCGGGCTAGAGCAGTTCTTC. Protein product: CASSSRVRTSGLEQFF.

As regards this clone: The sample carries other DNA sequences with the same CDR3. For the CDR3, the DNA is TGCGCCAGCAGCCTAGGACTAGCGGGGAGCACAGATACGCAGTATTTT. This gives the protein CASSLGLAGSTDTQYF. The rearrangement joins TRBV5-1 to TRBJ2-3; 12 bases line up with TRBD2. CDR3 length: 16 residues. With 4 bases clipped from V and 0 bases from J, the junction kept 3 bases outside the gene matches. The V gene's germline CDR1 is SGHRS and CDR2 YFSETQ.

The rearrangement uses TRBV10-3 and TRBJ1-3; 7 nucleotides match TRBD1. CDR1 is ENHRY and CDR2 is SYGVKD in the germline V gene. V dropped 6 bases and J dropped 6; count of bases not matched to a gene: 14. This CDR3 is 16 amino acids long. CDR3 loop: CAISDWGDRALNTIYF. DNA for the CDR3: TGTGCCATCAGCGATTGGGGGGACAGAGCCTTAAACACCATATATTTT.

J is TRBJ2-7 and V is TRBV5-1; 7 bases fit TRBD1. Germline V gene sequence: CDR1 SGHRS, CDR2 YFSETQ. Unmatched junction bases numbered 22, after V lost 4 bases and J lost 3 bases. CDR3 length: 19 residues. CDR3 DNA: TGCGCCAGCAGCGTAAGGATCCGGGACAGAAACCCCACGGACTACGAGCAGTACTTC. It yields the protein CASSVRIRDRNPTDYEQYF.

This chain links TRBV28 with TRBJ1-5; the D gene is possibly TRBD1 (5 bases). Germline V lookup: CDR1 MDHEN, CDR2 SYDVKM. The V end was cut by 7 bases, the J end by 9 bases, with 13 bases between. This CDR3 contains 12 residues. The DNA for the CDR3 is TGTGCCAGCACCCCCCCCGGGGGGCCCCAGCATTTT. Translating gives CASTPPGGPQHF.

V usage is TRBV6-5 and J usage is TRBJ1-1, with 7 bases matching TRBD1. Germline CDR1 and CDR2: MNHEY and SVGAGI. V trimming: 7 bases; J trimming: 4 bases; junction bases outside the gene matches: 9. The CDR3 is 14 residues long. CDR3 sequence reads: CASTRQGMGTEAFF. DNA of the CDR3: TGTGCCAGCACCCGACAGGGAATGGGCACTGAAGCTTTCTTT.

This clone was seen a single time. The gene calls are TRBV6-6 and TRBJ1-1; TRBD1 matches 11 bases. With V trimmed by 0 bases and J by 6 bases, 3 bases remained unmatched. The CDR3 is 15 amino acids. Germline V lookup: CDR1 MNHNY, CDR2 SVGAGI (reference sequence). The CDR3 sequence is CASSYSTGQGAEAFF. DNA for the CDR3: TGTGCCAGCAGTTACTCGACGGGACAGGGGGCTGAAGCTTTCTTT.